This TCR beta chain is from a study of control samples from healthy donors and cancer patients. By sample fraction, this clone is medium-sized. The trim removed 8 bases at V and 3 bases at J, leaving 5 bases unmatched. The V gene's germline CDR1 is WSHSY and CDR2 SAAADI. The CDR3 contains 14 residues. Clones were sequenced by immunoSEQ multiplex PCR, and TCRdb holds only the in-frame ones, with some missing. The table lists 80,000 or so clones, 89% of them singletons. The J gene is TRBJ1-2, the V gene TRBV10-2; 11 bases map to TRBD1. The TCR was taken from a man aged 45-60 years in good health. Sequencing input: blood. The CDR3 reads CASGGQGVDYGYTF. CDR3 coding DNA: TGCGCCAGCGGGGGACAGGGGGTTGACTATGGCTACACCTTC.